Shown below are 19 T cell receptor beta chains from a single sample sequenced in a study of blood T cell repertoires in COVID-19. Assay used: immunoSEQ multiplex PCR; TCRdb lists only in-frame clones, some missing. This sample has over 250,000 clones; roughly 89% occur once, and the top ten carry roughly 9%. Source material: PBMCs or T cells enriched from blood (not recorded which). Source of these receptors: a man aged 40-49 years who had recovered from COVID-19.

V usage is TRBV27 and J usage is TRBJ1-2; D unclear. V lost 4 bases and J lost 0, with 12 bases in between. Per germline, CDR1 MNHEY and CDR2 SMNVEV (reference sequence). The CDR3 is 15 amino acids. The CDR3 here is CASSSVAPANYGYTF. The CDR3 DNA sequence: TGTGCCAGCAGTTCTGTTGCGCCGGCTAACTATGGCTACACCTTC.

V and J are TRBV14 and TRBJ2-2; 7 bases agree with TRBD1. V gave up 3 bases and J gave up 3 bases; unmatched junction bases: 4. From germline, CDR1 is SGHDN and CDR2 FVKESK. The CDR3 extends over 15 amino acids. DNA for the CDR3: TGTGCCAGCAGCCAGCGCGACAGGGACACCGGGGAGCTGTTTTTT. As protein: CASSQRDRDTGELFF.

CDR3 bases: TGTGCCAGCAGCCAAGACAGGGTTGGCTCACCCCTCCACTTT. Translating it yields CASSQDRVGSPLHF. The V call is TRBV3-1 (or the pseudogene TRBV3-2), the J call TRBJ1-6; maybe TRBD1 (5 bases). Germline V gene sequence: CDR1 LGHDT, CDR2 YNNKEL (reference sequence). This CDR3 is built from 14 residues. Between the trimmed V and J ends, which lost 0 bases and 10 bases, there was a span of 10 bases.

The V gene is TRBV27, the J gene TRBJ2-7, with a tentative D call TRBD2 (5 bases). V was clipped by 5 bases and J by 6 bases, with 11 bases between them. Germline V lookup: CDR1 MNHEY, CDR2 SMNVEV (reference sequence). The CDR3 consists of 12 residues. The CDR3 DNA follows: TGTGCCAGCAGTGGCGGGTATCCCGAGCAGTACTTC. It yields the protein CASSGGYPEQYF.

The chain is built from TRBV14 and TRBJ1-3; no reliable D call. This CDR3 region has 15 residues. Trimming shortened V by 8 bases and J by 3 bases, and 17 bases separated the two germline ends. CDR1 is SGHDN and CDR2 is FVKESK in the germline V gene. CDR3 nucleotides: TGTGCCAGCGCTCTGTGGAGGGCGGATGGAAACACCATATATTTT. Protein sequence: CASALWRADGNTIYF. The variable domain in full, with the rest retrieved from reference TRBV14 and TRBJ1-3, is EAGVTQFPSHSVIEKGQTVTLRCDPISGHDNLYWYRRVMGKEIKFLLHFVKESKQDESGMPNNRFLAERTGGTYSTLKVQPAELEDSGVYFCASALWRADGNTIYFGEGSWLTVV.

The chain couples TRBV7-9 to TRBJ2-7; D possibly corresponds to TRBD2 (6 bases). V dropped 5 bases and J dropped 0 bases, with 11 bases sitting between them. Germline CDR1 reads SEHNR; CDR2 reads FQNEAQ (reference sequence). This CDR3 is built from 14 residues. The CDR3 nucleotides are TGTGCCAGCAGCCGCGGGGAGTTCTCCTACGAGCAGTACTTC. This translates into CASSRGEFSYEQYF.

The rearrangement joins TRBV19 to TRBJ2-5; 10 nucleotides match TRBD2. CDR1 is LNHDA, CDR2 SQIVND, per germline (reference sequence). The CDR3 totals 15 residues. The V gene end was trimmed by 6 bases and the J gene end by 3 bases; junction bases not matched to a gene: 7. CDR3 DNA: TGTGCCAGTAGCAACGGACTAGCGGCGAAAGAGACCCAGTACTTC. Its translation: CASSNGLAAKETQYF.

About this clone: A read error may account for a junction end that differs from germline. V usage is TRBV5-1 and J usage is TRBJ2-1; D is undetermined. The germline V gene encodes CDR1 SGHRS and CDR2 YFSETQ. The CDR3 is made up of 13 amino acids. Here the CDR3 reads CASSFLGYDEQFF. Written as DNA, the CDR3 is TGCGCCAGCAGCTTTTTGGGCTACGATGAGCAGTTCTTC. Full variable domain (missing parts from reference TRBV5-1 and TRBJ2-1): KAGVTQTPRYLIKTRGQQVTLSCSPISGHRSVSWYQQTPGQGLQFLFEYFSETQRNKGNFPGRFSGRQFSNSRSEMNVSTLELGDSALYLCASSFLGYDEQFFGPGTRLTVL.

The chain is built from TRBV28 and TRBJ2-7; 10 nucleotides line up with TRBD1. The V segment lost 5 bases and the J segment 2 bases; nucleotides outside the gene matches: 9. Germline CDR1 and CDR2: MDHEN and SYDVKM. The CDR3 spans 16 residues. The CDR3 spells CASSGTGVGQTYEQYF. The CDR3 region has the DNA TGTGCCAGCAGTGGGACAGGGGTCGGGCAGACCTACGAGCAGTACTTC.

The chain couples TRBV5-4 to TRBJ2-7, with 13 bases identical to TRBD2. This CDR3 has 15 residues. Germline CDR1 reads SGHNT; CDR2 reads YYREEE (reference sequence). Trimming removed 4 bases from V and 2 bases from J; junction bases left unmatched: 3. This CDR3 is CASSPGTSGTYEQYF. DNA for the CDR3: TGTGCCAGCAGCCCGGGGACTAGCGGGACCTACGAGCAGTACTTC.

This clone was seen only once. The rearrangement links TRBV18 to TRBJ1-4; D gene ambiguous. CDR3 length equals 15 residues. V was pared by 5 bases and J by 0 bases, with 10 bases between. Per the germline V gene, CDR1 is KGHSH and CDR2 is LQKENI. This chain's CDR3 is CASSYNSATNEKLFF. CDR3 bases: TGTGCCAGCTCATACAACAGTGCAACTAATGAAAAACTGTTTTTT.

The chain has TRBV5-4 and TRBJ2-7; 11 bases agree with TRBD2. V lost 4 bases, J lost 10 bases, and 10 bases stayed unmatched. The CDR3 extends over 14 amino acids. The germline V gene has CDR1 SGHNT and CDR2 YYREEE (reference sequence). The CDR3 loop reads CASSKSGLAVDQYF. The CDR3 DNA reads TGTGCCAGCAGCAAGTCGGGACTAGCGGTGGATCAGTACTTC.

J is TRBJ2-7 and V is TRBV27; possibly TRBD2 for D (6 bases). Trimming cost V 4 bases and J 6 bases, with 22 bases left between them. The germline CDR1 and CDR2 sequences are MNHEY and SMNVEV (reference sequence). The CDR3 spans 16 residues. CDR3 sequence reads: CASSYPGRSGSSEQYF. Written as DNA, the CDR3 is TGTGCCAGCAGTTACCCAGGCCGCTCCGGGAGTTCCGAGCAGTACTTC.

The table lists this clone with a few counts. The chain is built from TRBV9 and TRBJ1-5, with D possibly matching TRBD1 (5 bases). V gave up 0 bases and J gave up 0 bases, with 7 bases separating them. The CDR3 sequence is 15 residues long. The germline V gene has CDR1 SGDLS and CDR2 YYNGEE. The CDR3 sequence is CASSVGQNSNQPQHF. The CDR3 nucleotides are TGTGCCAGCAGCGTAGGACAGAATAGCAATCAGCCCCAGCATTTT.

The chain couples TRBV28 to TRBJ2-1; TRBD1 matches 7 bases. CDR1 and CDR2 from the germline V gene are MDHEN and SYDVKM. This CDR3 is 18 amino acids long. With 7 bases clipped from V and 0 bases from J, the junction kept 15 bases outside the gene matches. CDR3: CASIGSPGTATSYNEQFF. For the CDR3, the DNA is TGTGCCAGCATCGGTTCGCCAGGGACAGCCACCTCCTACAATGAGCAGTTCTTC.

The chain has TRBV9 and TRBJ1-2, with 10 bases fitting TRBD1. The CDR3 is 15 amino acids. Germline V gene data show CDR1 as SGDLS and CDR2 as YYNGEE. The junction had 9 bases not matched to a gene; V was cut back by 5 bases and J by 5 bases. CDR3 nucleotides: TGTGCCAGCAGACACTCCGGACAGGGGGGTTATGGCTACACCTTC. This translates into CASRHSGQGGYGYTF. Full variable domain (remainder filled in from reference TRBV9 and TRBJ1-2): DSGVTQTPKHLITATGQRVTLRCSPRSGDLSVYWYQQSLDQGLQFLIQYYNGEERAKGNILERFSAQQFPDLHSELNLSSLELGDSALYFCASRHSGQGGYGYTFGSGTRLTVV.

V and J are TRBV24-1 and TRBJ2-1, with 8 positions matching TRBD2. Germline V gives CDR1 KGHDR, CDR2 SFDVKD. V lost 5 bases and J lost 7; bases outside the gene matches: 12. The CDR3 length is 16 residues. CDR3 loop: CATSGPRTSSGNEQFF. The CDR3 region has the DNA TGTGCCACCAGTGGACCGCGGACTAGCTCGGGGAATGAGCAGTTCTTC.

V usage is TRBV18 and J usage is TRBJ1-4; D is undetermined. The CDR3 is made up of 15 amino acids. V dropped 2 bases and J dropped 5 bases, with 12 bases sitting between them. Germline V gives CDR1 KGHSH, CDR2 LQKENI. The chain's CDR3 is CASSPSRPGNEKLFF. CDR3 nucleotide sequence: TGTGCCAGCTCACCATCAAGACCGGGAAATGAAAAACTGTTTTTT.

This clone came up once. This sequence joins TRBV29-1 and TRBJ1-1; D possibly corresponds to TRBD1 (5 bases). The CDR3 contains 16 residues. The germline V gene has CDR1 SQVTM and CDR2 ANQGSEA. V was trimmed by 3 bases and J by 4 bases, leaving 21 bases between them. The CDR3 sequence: CSVEERARGYGTEAFF. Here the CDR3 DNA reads TGCAGCGTTGAGGAGAGGGCGCGGGGGTACGGCACTGAAGCTTTCTTT.